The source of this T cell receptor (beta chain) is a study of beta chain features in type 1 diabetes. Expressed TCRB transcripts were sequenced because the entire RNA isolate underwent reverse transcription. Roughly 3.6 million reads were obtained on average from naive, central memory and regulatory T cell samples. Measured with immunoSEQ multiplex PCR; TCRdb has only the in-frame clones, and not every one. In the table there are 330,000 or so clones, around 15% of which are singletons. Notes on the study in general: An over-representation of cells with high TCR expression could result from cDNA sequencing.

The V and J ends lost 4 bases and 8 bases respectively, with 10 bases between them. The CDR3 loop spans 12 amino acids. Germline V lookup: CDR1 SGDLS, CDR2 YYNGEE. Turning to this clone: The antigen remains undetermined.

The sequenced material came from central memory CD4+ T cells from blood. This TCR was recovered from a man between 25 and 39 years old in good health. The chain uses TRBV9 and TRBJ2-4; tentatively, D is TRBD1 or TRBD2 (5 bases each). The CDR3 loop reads CASSRDADIQYF. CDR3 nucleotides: TGTGCCAGCAGCCGGGACGCGGACATTCAGTACTTC.